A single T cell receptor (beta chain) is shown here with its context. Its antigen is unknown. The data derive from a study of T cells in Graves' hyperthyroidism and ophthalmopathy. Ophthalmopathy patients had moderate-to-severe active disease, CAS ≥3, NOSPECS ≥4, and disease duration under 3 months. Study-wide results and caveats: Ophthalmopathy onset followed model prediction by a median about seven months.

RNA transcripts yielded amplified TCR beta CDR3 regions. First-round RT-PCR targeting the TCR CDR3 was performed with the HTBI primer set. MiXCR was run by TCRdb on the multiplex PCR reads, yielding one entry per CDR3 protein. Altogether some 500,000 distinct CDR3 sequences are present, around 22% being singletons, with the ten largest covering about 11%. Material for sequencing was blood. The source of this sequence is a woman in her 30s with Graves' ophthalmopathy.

CDR3 nucleotides: TGTGCCAGCAGTCTTACTGGGGCCTCCTACGAGCAGTACTTC. Amino acids: CASSLTGASYEQYF. The chain employs TRBV28 and TRBJ2-7; tentatively, D is TRBD1 (5 bases). The CDR3 totals 14 residues. The V and J ends lost 5 bases and 0 bases respectively, with 11 bases between them. The V gene's germline CDR1 is MDHEN and CDR2 SYDVKM.